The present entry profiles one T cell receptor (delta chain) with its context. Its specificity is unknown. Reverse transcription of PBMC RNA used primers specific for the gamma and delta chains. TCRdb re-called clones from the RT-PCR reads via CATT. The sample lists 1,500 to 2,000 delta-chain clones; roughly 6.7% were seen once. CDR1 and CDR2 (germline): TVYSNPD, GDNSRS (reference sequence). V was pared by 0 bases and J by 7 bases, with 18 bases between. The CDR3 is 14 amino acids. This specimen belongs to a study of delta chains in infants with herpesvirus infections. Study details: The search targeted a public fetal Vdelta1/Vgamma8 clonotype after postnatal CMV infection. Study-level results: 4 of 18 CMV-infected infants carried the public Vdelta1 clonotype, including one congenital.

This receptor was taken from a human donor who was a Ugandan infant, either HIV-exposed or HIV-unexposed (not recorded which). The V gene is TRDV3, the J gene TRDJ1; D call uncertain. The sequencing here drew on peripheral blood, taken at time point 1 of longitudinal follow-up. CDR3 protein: CAFSCLRGVGKLIF. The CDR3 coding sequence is TGTGCCTTTAGCTGCCTCCGAGGGGTCGGTAAACTCATCTTT.